The following is a T cell receptor beta chain sequence with its context. Antigen unknown. This entry belongs to a study of cytomegalovirus exposure and HLA in healthy donors. Looking at the study overall: Prior work identified around 110 million unique TCR beta sequences in 190 million or so T cells.

PCR employed 60 Vbeta and 13 Jbeta primers. Here immunoSEQ multiplex PCR was the method, and the copy in TCRdb shows in-frame clones only, minus some. This table has 180,000 or so clones, about 9% appearing once. The CDR3 is made up of 12 amino acids. The V and J ends lost 4 bases and 5 bases respectively, with 6 bases between them. Germline assignment: CDR1 SGHTA and CDR2 FQGTGA. Whole-study findings and limits: CMV antigen specificity was confirmed in vitro for three CMV-associated chains. Cytomegalovirus association was assigned to under 200 TCR beta chains. It was likely that a cluster of highly shared sequence variants was a sequencing artifact.

The clonotype originates from a woman in her thirties in good health and CMV-seropositive. The sequenced sample was PBMCs. J is TRBJ2-1 and V is TRBV7-3; D is uncertain. In DNA form, the CDR3 reads TGTGCCAGCAGCTCTAATAACAATGAGCAGTTCTTC. Translation gives CASSSNNNEQFF.